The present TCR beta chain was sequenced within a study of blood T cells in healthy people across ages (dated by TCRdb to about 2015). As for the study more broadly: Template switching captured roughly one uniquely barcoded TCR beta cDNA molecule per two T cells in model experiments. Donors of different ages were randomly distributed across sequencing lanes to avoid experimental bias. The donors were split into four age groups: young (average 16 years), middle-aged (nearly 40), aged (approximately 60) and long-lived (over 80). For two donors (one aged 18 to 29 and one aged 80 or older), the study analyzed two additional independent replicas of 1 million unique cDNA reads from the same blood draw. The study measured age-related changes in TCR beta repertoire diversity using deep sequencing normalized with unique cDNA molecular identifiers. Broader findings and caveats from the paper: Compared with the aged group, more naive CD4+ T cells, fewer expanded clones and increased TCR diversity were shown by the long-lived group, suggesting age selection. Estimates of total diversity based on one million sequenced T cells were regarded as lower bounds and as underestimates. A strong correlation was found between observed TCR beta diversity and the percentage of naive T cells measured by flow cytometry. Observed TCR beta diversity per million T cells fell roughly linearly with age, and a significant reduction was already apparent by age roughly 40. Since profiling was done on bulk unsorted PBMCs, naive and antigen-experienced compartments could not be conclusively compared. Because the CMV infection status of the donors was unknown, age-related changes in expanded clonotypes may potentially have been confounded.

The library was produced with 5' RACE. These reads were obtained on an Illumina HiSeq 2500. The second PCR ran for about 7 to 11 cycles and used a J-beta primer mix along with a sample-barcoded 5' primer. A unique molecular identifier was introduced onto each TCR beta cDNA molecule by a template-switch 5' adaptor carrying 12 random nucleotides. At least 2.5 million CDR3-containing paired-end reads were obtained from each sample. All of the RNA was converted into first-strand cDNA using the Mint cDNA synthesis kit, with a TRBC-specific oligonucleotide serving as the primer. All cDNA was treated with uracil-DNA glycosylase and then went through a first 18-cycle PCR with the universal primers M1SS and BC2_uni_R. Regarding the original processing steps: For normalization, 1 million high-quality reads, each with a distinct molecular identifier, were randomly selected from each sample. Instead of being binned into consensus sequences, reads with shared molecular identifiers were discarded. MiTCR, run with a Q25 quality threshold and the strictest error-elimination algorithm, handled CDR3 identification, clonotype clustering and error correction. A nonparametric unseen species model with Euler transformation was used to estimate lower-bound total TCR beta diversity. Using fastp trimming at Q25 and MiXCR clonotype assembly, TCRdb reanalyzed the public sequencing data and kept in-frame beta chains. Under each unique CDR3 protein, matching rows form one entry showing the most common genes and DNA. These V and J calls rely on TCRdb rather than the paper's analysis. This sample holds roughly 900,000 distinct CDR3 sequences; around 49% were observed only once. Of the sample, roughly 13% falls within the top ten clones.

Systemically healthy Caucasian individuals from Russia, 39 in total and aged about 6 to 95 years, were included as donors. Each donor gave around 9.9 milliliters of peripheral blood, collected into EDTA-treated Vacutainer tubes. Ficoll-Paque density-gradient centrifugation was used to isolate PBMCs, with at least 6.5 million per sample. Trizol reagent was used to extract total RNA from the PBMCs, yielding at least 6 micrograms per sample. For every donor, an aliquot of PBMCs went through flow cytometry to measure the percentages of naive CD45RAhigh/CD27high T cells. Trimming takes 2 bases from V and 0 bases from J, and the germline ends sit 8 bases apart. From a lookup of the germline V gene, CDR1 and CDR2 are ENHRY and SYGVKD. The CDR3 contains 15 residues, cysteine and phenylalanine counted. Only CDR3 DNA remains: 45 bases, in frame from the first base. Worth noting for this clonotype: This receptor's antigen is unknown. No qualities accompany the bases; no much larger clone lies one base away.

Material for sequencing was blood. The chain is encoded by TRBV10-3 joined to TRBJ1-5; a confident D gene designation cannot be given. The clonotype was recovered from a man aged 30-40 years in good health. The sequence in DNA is TGTGCCATCAGTGAGGGTCAGAGTAGCAATCAGCCCCAGCATTTT. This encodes CAISEGQSSNQPQHF.